These 29 T cell receptor beta chains were sequenced from one sample in a study of identical twins. TCRdb reanalysed the 5' RACE reads using MiXCR and keeps one entry per CDR3 protein. The sample consists of roughly 1.6 million distinct CDR3 sequences, 25% to 35% of them appearing once. Sequencing was done on a sample of cord blood. The receptors shown here come from a newborn girl in good health.

This clonotype was seen a handful of times. V gene TRBV20-1 combines with J gene TRBJ2-7; TRBD2 matches at 8 bases. Trimming removed 6 bases from V and 2 bases from J; junction bases left unmatched: 6. CDR3 size: 13 residues. From germline, CDR1 is DFQATT and CDR2 SNEGSKA (reference sequence). The CDR3 DNA follows: TGCAGTGCCTATAGGACTAGCACCTACGAGCAGTACTTC. It yields the protein CSAYRTSTYEQYF.

In this sample, this clonotype turned up a few times. The DNA for the CDR3 is TGTGCCAGCAGCTTGGGGTTGGGTATCTCCTACGAGCAGTACTTC. It is translated as CASSLGLGISYEQYF. J is TRBJ2-7 and V is TRBV5-6; D is uncertain. The CDR3 is 15 residues long. Germline V gene lookup returns CDR1 SGHDT and CDR2 YYEEEE. Trimming removed 0 bases at V and 0 bases at J, with 10 bases between.

The chain joins TRBV6-6 to TRBJ2-1, with 8 bases aligning to TRBD1. The CDR3 is 13 residues long. V lost 7 bases and J lost 8; bases outside the gene matches: 7. CDR1 MNHNY and CDR2 SVGAGI come from the germline V gene (reference sequence). CDR3 residues: CASKGRGPDEQFF. CDR3 nucleotides: TGTGCCAGCAAAGGCAGGGGGCCAGATGAGCAGTTCTTC.

The V gene is TRBV11-2, the J gene TRBJ2-7; TRBD2 is a possible D gene (5 bases). The closer fit of TRBJ2-4 to the DNA end suggests the J call may be wrong. Germline-derived CDR1 and CDR2 are SGHAT and FQNNGV. The CDR3 covers 17 residues. CDR3 in DNA: TGTGCCAGCAGCTTAGTAGGCGGGCTTCTAGCCAAAAACATTCAGTACTTC. Protein product: CASSLVGGLLAKNIQYF.

The chain couples TRBV19 to TRBJ1-1, with TRBD1 matching over 8 bases. V was pared by 6 bases and J by 1 base, with 10 bases of the junction left unmatched. The germline CDR1 and CDR2 sequences are LNHDA and SQIVND (reference sequence). CDR3 length: 16 residues. CDR3 bases: TGTGCCAGTAGGACCCGACAGGGGATGAGGAACACTGAAGCTTTCTTT. This translates into CASRTRQGMRNTEAFF.

V usage is TRBV12-3 or TRBV12-4 and J usage is TRBJ2-1; D is possibly TRBD1 (6 bases). This CDR3 comprises 18 residues. Between the trimmed V and J ends, which lost 4 bases and 7 bases, there was a span of 26 bases. CDR3 in DNA: TGTGCCAGCAGTTCTAGTCGGACACAGGGAAGGCTTGGGAATGAGCAGTTCTTC. This gives the protein CASSSSRTQGRLGNEQFF.

This clonotype was counted only a few times. The rearrangement links TRBV20-1 to TRBJ2-1, with D perhaps given as TRBD1 or TRBD2 (7 bases each). The V end was cut by 6 bases, the J end by 7 bases, with 19 bases between. In germline, CDR1 is DFQATT, CDR2 SNEGSKA (reference sequence). The CDR3 spans 14 residues. CDR3: CSAKGGGRGNEQFF. Here the CDR3 DNA reads TGCAGTGCAAAGGGAGGGGGCCGGGGGAATGAGCAGTTCTTC.

The chain joins TRBV5-1 to TRBJ2-1; 12 bases are a match to TRBD2. The CDR3 consists of 18 residues. With 4 bases clipped from V and 5 bases from J, the junction kept 13 bases outside the gene matches. Germline V gives CDR1 SGHRS, CDR2 YFSETQ. The CDR3 DNA reads as TGCGCCAGCAGCCTACAGCGGACTAGCGGGATAATCGACAATGAGCAGTTCTTC. Translation gives CASSLQRTSGIIDNEQFF.

The chain employs TRBV20-1 and TRBJ2-1, with 7 nucleotides matching TRBD2. CDR1 and CDR2 (germline): DFQATT, SNEGSKA (reference sequence). V lost 4 bases to trimming and J lost 4 bases; unmatched junction nucleotides: 16. The CDR3 is made up of 17 amino acids. The CDR3 coding sequence is TGCAGTGCTATAGGCCAGAGGAGGCTAGCGGCTTACAATGAGCAGTTCTTC. This codes for CSAIGQRRLAAYNEQFF.

The chain couples TRBV7-9 to TRBJ2-7; 7 nucleotides line up with TRBD1. The germline V gene encodes CDR1 SEHNR and CDR2 FQNEAQ (reference sequence). The V gene end was trimmed by 5 bases and the J gene end by 3 bases; junction bases not matched to a gene: 7. The CDR3 spans 14 residues. This chain's CDR3 is CASSADRAFYEQYF. Written as DNA, the CDR3 is TGTGCCAGCAGCGCAGACAGGGCATTCTACGAGCAGTACTTC.

For the CDR3, the DNA is TGTGCCAGCAGCTCCCTGAGGGGTCGATTTAGCTCCTACAATGAGCAGTTCTTC. The encoded protein is CASSSLRGRFSSYNEQFF. V usage is TRBV14 and J usage is TRBJ2-1; perhaps D is TRBD1 or TRBD2 (5 bases each). The CDR3 loop spans 18 amino acids. V lost 5 bases, J lost 0 bases, and 20 bases lay in between. The germline CDR1 and CDR2 sequences are SGHDN and FVKESK.

This clonotype was observed once. The rearrangement uses TRBV19 and TRBJ1-1; D not resolved. CDR1 is LNHDA and CDR2 is SQIVND in the germline V gene (reference sequence). This CDR3 region has 14 residues. Between the trimmed V and J ends, which lost 3 bases and 4 bases, there was a span of 12 bases. CDR3 in amino acids: CASSIITQATEAFF. In DNA form, the CDR3 reads TGTGCCAGTAGTATCATAACCCAGGCCACTGAAGCTTTCTTT.

This rearrangement joins TRBV7-9 to TRBJ2-7; tentatively, D is TRBD1 or TRBD2 (5 bases each). Trimming pared 0 bases from V and 0 bases from J, leaving 12 bases between. The CDR3 runs to 16 residues. CDR1 is SEHNR and CDR2 is FQNEAQ in the germline V gene (reference sequence). In DNA, the CDR3 is TGTGCCAGCAGCTTAGCTGAGGGGATAAGCTCCTACGAGCAGTACTTC. Its translation is CASSLAEGISSYEQYF.

About this clonotype itself: One end of the junction fails to match germline, which may point to a read error. This chain links TRBV29-1 with TRBJ2-1; D is unclear. Germline CDR1 is SQVTM and CDR2 is ANQGSEA. The CDR3 is 11 residues long. CDR3 in amino acids: CIVPLYNEQFF. The CDR3 DNA sequence: TGCATCGTTCCCCTTTACAATGAGCAGTTCTTC.

This clonotype occurred many times. V usage is TRBV7-9 and J usage is TRBJ1-2; D remains ambiguous. Per the germline V gene, CDR1 is SEHNR and CDR2 is FQNEAQ (reference sequence). CDR3 length: 13 residues. V was shortened by 1 base and J by 5 bases, with 8 bases between the two germline ends. DNA of the CDR3: TGTGCCAGCAGCTTAGACGGCAAGTATGGCTACACCTTC. Its protein product is CASSLDGKYGYTF.

A single count supports this clonotype. The chain couples TRBV19 to TRBJ2-1, with 7 nucleotides matching TRBD1. With 3 bases clipped from V and 13 bases from J, the junction kept 12 bases outside the gene matches. The CDR3 has 14 amino acids. The germline V gene encodes CDR1 LNHDA and CDR2 SQIVND (reference sequence). CDR3 nucleotide sequence: TGTGCCAGTAGTATCGGACAGGAGCTTGCAAGCCAGTTCTTC. Protein sequence: CASSIGQELASQFF.

The chain combines TRBV27 with TRBJ1-5; possibly TRBD1 for D (5 bases). V gave up 6 bases and J gave up 1 base, with 10 bases separating them. This CDR3 spans 14 amino acids. CDR1 and CDR2 (germline): MNHEY, SMNVEV (reference sequence). The CDR3 DNA sequence: TGTGCCAGCAGGAACCAGGGCAGCAATCAGCCCCAGCATTTT. This encodes CASRNQGSNQPQHF.

At least ten counts were recorded for this clonotype. The rearrangement links TRBV27 to TRBJ2-3; no definite D call. V shed 0 bases and J shed 4 bases, with 11 bases lying between them. Germline V gene lookup returns CDR1 MNHEY and CDR2 SMNVEV (reference sequence). The CDR3 contains 15 residues. For the CDR3, the DNA is TGTGCCAGCAGTTTATCCACGCCTCACGCAGATACGCAGTATTTT. Its protein is CASSLSTPHADTQYF.

The chain links TRBV18 to TRBJ2-3, with 7 bases that match TRBD2. Germline CDR1 KGHSH, CDR2 LQKENI. J lost 4 bases, V lost 3 bases, and 4 bases had no gene match. The CDR3 consists of 14 residues. As DNA, the CDR3 is TGTGCCAGCTCACCCCAGACTAGCCCAGATACGCAGTATTTT. Translation gives CASSPQTSPDTQYF.

The sample holds one count of this clonotype. This chain uses TRBV10-3 with TRBJ2-7; D not certain. The CDR3 runs 12 residues. Trimming stripped 11 bases from V and 5 bases from J, with 16 bases between. CDR1 and CDR2 (germline): ENHRY, SYGVKD. This CDR3 reads CAFGQAFDEQYF. In DNA, the CDR3 is TGTGCCTTCGGGCAAGCTTTCGACGAGCAGTACTTC.

This clonotype was detected only a few times. V and J are TRBV12-3 or TRBV12-4 and TRBJ2-1; D is unresolved. The CDR3 length is 14 residues. Trimming took 1 base from V and 7 from J, leaving 11 bases between them. The DNA of the CDR3 is TGTGCCAGCAGTTTAGAGGTCGGTCTAAATGAGCAGTTCTTC. This codes for CASSLEVGLNEQFF.

The chain couples TRBV12-3 or TRBV12-4 to TRBJ1-1; a weak D match, TRBD1 (5 bases). Trimming cost V 4 bases and J 5 bases, with 17 bases left between them. The CDR3 runs to 15 residues. The DNA of the CDR3 is TGTGCCAGCAGTTGTAGGGAGGGGATTGAAACTGAAGCTTTCTTT. It yields the protein CASSCREGIETEAFF.

This chain connects TRBV10-3 to TRBJ2-1; possibly TRBD2 for D (6 bases). The assigned J gene may be wrong: the sequence end matches TRBJ2-7 better. The CDR3 is 16 amino acids. Looked up from germline, CDR1 is ENHRY and CDR2 is SYGVKD. The CDR3 loop is CAISELWRGVYNEQYF. CDR3 DNA: TGTGCCATCAGTGAGTTGTGGCGGGGTGTCTACAATGAGCAGTACTTC.

The chain joins TRBV11-2 to TRBJ1-2, with TRBD1 as a possible D gene (5 bases). The ends were cut back, 0 bases at V and 2 bases at J, with 10 bases in the middle. CDR1 and CDR2 from the germline V gene are SGHAT and FQNNGV. The CDR3 runs 15 residues. In DNA, the CDR3 is TGTGCCAGCAGCTTAGATGCGGGGGGAAACTATGGCTACACCTTC. Its protein is CASSLDAGGNYGYTF.

The chain is built from TRBV7-6 and TRBJ2-3; D might be TRBD1 or TRBD2, each matching 5 bases. Trimming shortened V by 0 bases and J by 2 bases, and 9 bases separated the two germline ends. Germline V gives CDR1 SGHVS, CDR2 FNYEAQ. The length of the CDR3 is 15 residues. CDR3 DNA sequence: TGTGCCAGCAGCTTAGCGGGACGGAACACAGATACGCAGTATTTT. Residues: CASSLAGRNTDTQYF.

This clonotype was detected once. A much larger clone differs by one base, so this may be a read error. This chain joins TRBV29-1 and TRBJ2-1; 7 bases align to TRBD2. Per the germline V gene, CDR1 is SQVTM and CDR2 is ANQGSEA. Losses at the gene ends were 7 bases for V and 9 bases for J; bases not matched to a gene: 12. The CDR3 consists of 13 residues. The CDR3 is CSAGLVGEGEQFF. The DNA for the CDR3 is TGCAGCGCTGGACTAGTGGGAGAGGGTGAGCAGTTCTTC.

This clonotype was recorded once. The chain has TRBV7-9 and TRBJ2-7; D possibly corresponds to TRBD2 (5 bases). Trimming took off 1 base at V and 7 bases at J, with 17 bases between the two ends. The CDR3 runs to 15 residues. Germline V CDR1 and CDR2: SEHNR, FQNEAQ (reference sequence). CDR3 loop: CASSLVGRWNNEQYF. CDR3 nucleotides: TGTGCCAGCAGCTTAGTGGGGAGATGGAACAATGAGCAGTACTTC.

The sample holds a few counts of this clonotype. V is TRBV7-9 and J is TRBJ1-2; D is possibly TRBD1 (5 bases). Germline assignment: CDR1 SEHNR and CDR2 FQNEAQ (reference sequence). Trimming left V 2 bases short and J 8 bases short, with 18 bases between. CDR3 size: 15 residues. DNA for the CDR3: TGTGCCAGCAGCTTATCGGAGATTAACGCAGGGGGCTACACCTTC. Residues: CASSLSEINAGGYTF.

The chain combines TRBV14 with TRBJ2-1, with 7 bases that match TRBD2. CDR1 and CDR2 (germline): SGHDN, FVKESK. Losses at the gene ends were 1 base for V and 2 bases for J; bases not matched to a gene: 2. The CDR3 length is 15 residues. The CDR3 DNA is TGTGCCAGCAGCCAAGGTCGGGAGGCCTACAATGAGCAGTTCTTC. Residues: CASSQGREAYNEQFF.